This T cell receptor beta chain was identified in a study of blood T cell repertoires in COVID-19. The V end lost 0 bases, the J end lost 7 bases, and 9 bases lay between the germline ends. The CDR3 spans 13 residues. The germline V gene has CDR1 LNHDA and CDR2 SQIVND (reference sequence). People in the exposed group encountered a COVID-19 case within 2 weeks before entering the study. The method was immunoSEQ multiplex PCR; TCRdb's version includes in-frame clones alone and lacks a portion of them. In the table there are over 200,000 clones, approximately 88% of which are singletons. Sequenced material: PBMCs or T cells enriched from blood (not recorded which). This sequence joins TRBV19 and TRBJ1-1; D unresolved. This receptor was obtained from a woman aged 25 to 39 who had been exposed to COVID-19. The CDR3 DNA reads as TGTGCCAGTAGTATAGACGGAGACCTTGAAGCTTTCTTT. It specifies CASSIDGDLEAFF.